A single sample is the source of the 21 T cell receptor beta chains below, sequenced in a study of cytomegalovirus exposure and HLA in healthy donors (dated by TCRdb to 2016 to 2017). Libraries were built with the immunoSEQ multiplex PCR assay. For the multiplex PCR, a mixture combining 60 forward primers for TCR Vbeta segments and 13 reverse primers for TCR Jbeta segments was used. Sourced from immuneACCESS, this table was stored by TCRdb with only in-frame sequences that have V and J called. A share of the clones is absent; for the studies checked, an unresolved V gene accounts for under half, and the remainder has no known explanation. The sample yields around 140,000 clones; roughly 80% were counted once. The ten largest clones capture around an eighth of the sample. The specimen was PBMCs. These receptors all come from a man in his forties in good health and CMV-seropositive.

This clone occurred a few times. The V gene is TRBV4-1, the J gene TRBJ2-6, with a weak D call TRBD1 (5 bases). The V and J ends lost 0 bases and 1 base respectively, with 10 bases between them. Per the germline V gene, CDR1 is MGHRA and CDR2 is YSYEKL. The CDR3 has 17 residues. CDR3 region: CASSQDVGDSGANVLTF. The CDR3 bases are TGCGCCAGCAGCCAAGACGTAGGGGATTCTGGGGCCAACGTCCTGACTTTC.

This clone was counted a few times. V usage is TRBV28 and J usage is TRBJ1-2, with a tentative D call TRBD1 (6 bases). This CDR3 contains 15 residues. Germline V gene data show CDR1 as MDHEN and CDR2 as SYDVKM. V lost 6 bases and J lost 5, with 19 bases in between. The CDR3 nucleotides are TGTGCCAGCAGGGCCCCGGCAGGGCAGGGGTATGGCTACACCTTC. Residues: CASRAPAGQGYGYTF.

V is TRBV7-9 and J is TRBJ2-1, with 9 bases fitting TRBD2. Germline assignment: CDR1 SEHNR and CDR2 FQNEAQ (reference sequence). Trimming cost V 5 bases and J 0 bases; bases outside gene matches: 11. The CDR3 extends over 18 amino acids. The CDR3 region is CASSGVTSGFSSYNEQFF. The CDR3, as DNA: TGTGCCAGCAGCGGGGTGACTAGCGGATTTAGCTCCTACAATGAGCAGTTCTTC.

This clone was picked up one time. The chain carries TRBV6-5 and TRBJ1-6; TRBD1 agrees at 7 bases. CDR1 is MNHEY, CDR2 SVGAGI, per germline. This CDR3 spans 13 amino acids. The V segment lost 9 bases and the J segment 7 bases; nucleotides outside the gene matches: 6. The CDR3 is CASQTGPNSPLHF. The CDR3 nucleotides are TGTGCCAGTCAGACAGGGCCAAATTCACCCCTCCACTTT.

V is TRBV4-1 and J is TRBJ2-3; D may be TRBD2 (6 bases). Germline V gene data show CDR1 as MGHRA and CDR2 as YSYEKL. The CDR3 has 15 residues. The germline V and J ends were trimmed by 2 bases and 2 bases, with 11 bases remaining between them. CDR3 nucleotides: TGCGCCAGCAGCCAAAAGGGACTTCCCACAGATACGCAGTATTTT. This encodes CASSQKGLPTDTQYF.

This sequence joins TRBV7-8 and TRBJ2-3; 12 bases agree with TRBD2. The CDR3 totals 16 residues. V lost 3 bases and J lost 5; bases outside the gene matches: 6. Germline loops: CDR1 SGHVS, CDR2 FQNEAQ. CDR3 sequence (DNA): TGTGCCAGCAGCTTTCGACTAGCGGGAGTAGAAGATACGCAGTATTTT. Amino acids: CASSFRLAGVEDTQYF.

This clone has a handful of counts. The V and J genes are TRBV2 and TRBJ2-5; 13 bases are a match to TRBD2. Germline-derived CDR1 and CDR2 are SNHLY and FYNNEI. The trim removed 4 bases at V and 3 bases at J, leaving 2 bases unmatched. The CDR3 extends over 15 amino acids. The CDR3 bases are TGTGCCAGCAGTGTTGGACTAGCGGGAGAAGAGACCCAGTACTTC. Protein product: CASSVGLAGEETQYF.

The rearrangement uses TRBV15 and TRBJ2-2, with 11 bases fitting TRBD1. The trim removed 0 bases at V and 7 bases at J, leaving 7 bases unmatched. The CDR3 totals 17 residues. The germline gives CDR1 LNHNV, CDR2 YYDKDF (reference sequence). This chain's CDR3 is CATSRDFGQGASGELFF. The CDR3 nucleotides read TGTGCCACCAGCAGAGATTTTGGACAGGGGGCAAGCGGGGAGCTGTTTTTT.

The genes are TRBV28 and TRBJ1-4; TRBD1 matches at 8 bases. The trim removed 6 bases at V and 8 bases at J, leaving 8 bases unmatched. This CDR3 contains 14 residues. Germline V gene lookup returns CDR1 MDHEN and CDR2 SYDVKM. As DNA, the CDR3 is TGTGCCAGCAGCCCCGGACAGGGTAGAGAAAAACTGTTTTTT. Its translation is CASSPGQGREKLFF.

This clone has only one observation. Written as DNA, the CDR3 is TGTGCCAGCAGCTTACTGACACAATACGAGCAGTACTTC. As protein: CASSLLTQYEQYF. V and J are TRBV11-2 and TRBJ2-7; D is ambiguous. V lost 2 bases and J 4 bases, leaving 9 bases between the germline ends. The CDR3 is made up of 13 amino acids. Looked up from germline, CDR1 is SGHAT and CDR2 is FQNNGV.

This clone has a single count. This chain connects TRBV9 to TRBJ2-5; 9 bases fit TRBD1. With 3 bases clipped from V and 5 bases from J, the junction kept 14 bases outside the gene matches. The CDR3 runs to 17 residues. Germline assignment: CDR1 SGDLS and CDR2 YYNGEE. In nucleotides, the CDR3 is TGTGCCAGCAGCGCGCCGGGACAGGGTCGTGGCGGGGAGACCCAGTACTTC. As protein: CASSAPGQGRGGETQYF. Full variable domain (missing parts from reference TRBV9 and TRBJ2-5): DSGVTQTPKHLITATGQRVTLRCSPRSGDLSVYWYQQSLDQGLQFLIQYYNGEERAKGNILERFSAQQFPDLHSELNLSSLELGDSALYFCASSAPGQGRGGETQYFGPGTRLLVL.

This clone was observed a few times. The V call is TRBV14, the J call TRBJ2-2, with 7 bases aligning to TRBD2. Germline values: CDR1 SGHDN, CDR2 FVKESK. The V and J ends lost 4 bases and 3 bases, in that order; junction bases with no gene match: 2. The CDR3 consists of 14 residues. Here the CDR3 reads CASSRDYYTGELFF. The CDR3 DNA follows: TGTGCCAGCAGCCGGGACTACTACACCGGGGAGCTGTTTTTT.

The chain combines TRBV5-1 with TRBJ2-1; TRBD1 agrees at 11 bases. The CDR3 is 15 residues long. V gave up 1 base and J gave up 9 bases; unmatched junction bases: 6. CDR1 is SGHRS, CDR2 YFSETQ, per germline. DNA for the CDR3: TGCGCCAGCAGCTTGACGGGACAGGGGGAGGGTGAGCAGTTCTTC. It is translated as CASSLTGQGEGEQFF.

This clone is a singleton in its sample. This sequence joins TRBV6-4 and TRBJ2-2, with 8 bases aligning to TRBD1. The CDR3 has 14 residues. Per germline, CDR1 MRHNA and CDR2 SNTAGT. V was pared by 6 bases and J by 4 bases, with 4 bases of the junction left unmatched. The CDR3 region has the DNA TGTGCCAGCAGAAATACAGGGGGCACCGGGGAGCTGTTTTTT. Its translation is CASRNTGGTGELFF.

The chain is built from TRBV6-4 and TRBJ2-5; 8 bases are a match to TRBD1. The DNA matches TRBJ2-7 better at its end, which makes the J call doubtful. CDR3 length equals 13 residues. Germline-derived CDR1 and CDR2 are MRHNA and SNTAGT. CDR3 in DNA: TGTGCCAGTACGACAGGGGAATCCTACGAGCAGTACTTC. This translates into CASTTGESYEQYF.

The chain recombines TRBV7-9 with TRBJ2-5, with no clear D. V was pared by 4 bases and J by 4 bases, with 7 bases between. CDR1 SEHNR and CDR2 FQNEAQ come from the germline V gene (reference sequence). The CDR3 loop spans 12 amino acids. CDR3 in DNA: TGTGCCAGCAGCTCTGCAGTAGAGACCCAGTACTTC. Translated: CASSSAVETQYF.

The V gene is TRBV4-3, the J gene TRBJ2-2, with 7 bases identical to TRBD2. CDR1 is LGHNA, CDR2 YSLEER, per germline. The CDR3 spans 14 residues. The V gene end was trimmed by 2 bases and the J gene end by 7 bases; junction bases not matched to a gene: 4. The CDR3 protein is CASSQPGLGGELFF. DNA for the CDR3: TGCGCCAGCAGCCAACCAGGACTAGGCGGGGAGCTGTTTTTT.

The J gene is TRBJ1-4, the V gene TRBV19, with 8 bases identical to TRBD1. The V and J ends lost 6 bases and 6 bases, in that order; junction bases with no gene match: 6. The germline CDR1 and CDR2 sequences are LNHDA and SQIVND (reference sequence). The CDR3 contains 14 residues. The DNA for the CDR3 is TGTGCCAGTAGGGGGACAGGAATGGATGAAAAACTGTTTTTT. Protein: CASRGTGMDEKLFF.

CDR3 loop: CASRLYPSSYNEQFF. CDR3 nucleotides: TGCGCCAGCCGATTGTATCCGAGCTCCTACAATGAGCAGTTCTTC. The chain links TRBV5-1 to TRBJ2-1; D remains unclear. This CDR3 has 15 residues. Germline CDR1 reads SGHRS; CDR2 reads YFSETQ. The V gene lost 7 bases and the J gene lost 0 bases, with 14 bases spanning the gap.

The rearrangement uses TRBV27 and TRBJ1-2; D gene ambiguous. The germline V gene encodes CDR1 MNHEY and CDR2 SMNVEV (reference sequence). V was pared by 5 bases and J by 2 bases, with 9 bases between. This CDR3 has 13 residues. CDR3 coding DNA: TGTGCCAGCAGTCTGGGCGTAAACTATGGCTACACCTTC. As protein: CASSLGVNYGYTF.

V usage is TRBV9 and J usage is TRBJ1-1, with 7 bases matching TRBD1. This CDR3 has 14 amino acids. Trimming removed 1 base from V and 5 bases from J; junction bases left unmatched: 5. Germline lookup yields CDR1 SGDLS and CDR2 YYNGEE. This chain's CDR3 is CASSVLQGSTEAFF. The DNA for the CDR3 is TGTGCCAGCAGCGTACTACAGGGGTCAACTGAAGCTTTCTTT. Full variable domain (outside the CDR3, taken from reference TRBV9 and TRBJ1-1): DSGVTQTPKHLITATGQRVTLRCSPRSGDLSVYWYQQSLDQGLQFLIQYYNGEERAKGNILERFSAQQFPDLHSELNLSSLELGDSALYFCASSVLQGSTEAFFGQGTRLTVV.